A single T cell receptor (beta chain) is shown here with its context. The target antigen is unknown. One end of the junction fails to match germline, which may point to a read error. RNA was extracted from bulk tissue without any cell sorting. More than 3 cm separated this lung sample from the edge of the tumor. These data belong to a study of tumor and adjacent non-tumor tissue in lung cancer. At the level of the study: The patients, roughly 10 men and about 5 women, were about 30 to 85 with stage I to III disease. Each sample yielded about 4.17 million productive TCRbeta reads on average. Overall study results and limits: In normal lung, the top 100 clones were significantly more dominant than in tumor. Compared with tumor, normal lung showed significantly lower TCR diversity.

The CDR3 sequence is 15 residues long. CDR1 and CDR2 (germline): MDHEN, SYDVKM. Three rounds of nested PCR, following a modified ARM-PCR protocol, produced the TCRbeta library. Each CDR3 protein gets one entry after TCRdb re-called the multiplex PCR reads with MiXCR. The table records about 50,000 distinct CDR3 sequences, 74% of them present only once. The sequenced sample consisted of distant non-tumor lung tissue. The origin of this receptor is a woman aged 55-70 years with non-small cell lung cancer. The chain uses TRBV28 and TRBJ2-5; D is ambiguous. The CDR3 DNA sequence: TGTGCCAGCAGATTTGGGTTAGGCCACCAAGAGACTCAGTACTTC. It translates to CASRFGLGHQETQYF.